Ten or more counts support the clone carrying this T cell receptor (beta chain). Its antigen is unidentified. The CDR3 runs to 16 residues. CDR1 and CDR2 (germline): ENHRY, SYGVKD. V trimming: 11 bases; J trimming: 2 bases; junction bases outside the gene matches: 10. This sample was taken from a study of spatial heterogeneity in lung cancer. Study-wide points: TCRs found ubiquitously expanded in tumor appeared in blood more at resection than at follow-up.

Time point here: sample taken at primary tumor resection. The study sequenced unsorted whole RNA from tumor, nontumor lung or frozen PBMC. Samples came from roughly 72 TRACERx patients with untreated early-stage lung cancer. Every TCR cDNA molecule carried a tag that served as a unique molecular identifier. TCRdb re-derived calls from the 5' RACE reads in MiXCR, one entry per CDR3 protein. The sample has about 92,000 distinct CDR3 sequences, roughly 12% seen once. This specimen consisted of PBMCs, obtained at surgery. The J gene is TRBJ2-3, the V gene TRBV10-3, with 13 bases aligning to TRBD2. This sequence was found in a male donor with early-stage non-small cell lung cancer. Written as DNA, the CDR3 is TGTGCCGTCGCTTCGACTAGCGGGAGGATCACAGATACGCAGTATTTT. Its protein is CAVASTSGRITDTQYF.